The clone carrying this T cell receptor beta chain came up a few times. The antigen is undetermined. Constant-region reverse primers amplified full-length variable regions, followed by semi-nested Nested Universal Primer A PCR. TCRdb analysed the 5' RACE reads with MiXCR anew, one entry per CDR3 protein. The table shows 8,500 to 14,000 distinct CDR3 sequences, with over 25% occurring only once. The CDR3 is made up of 16 amino acids. Looked up from germline, CDR1 is LNHNV and CDR2 is YYDKDF (reference sequence). V shed 2 bases, J shed 6 bases, and the junction held 6 bases outside the gene matches. Cells sorted as Tregs were CD4+, CD25+ and CD127-/low. General study points: Tumor memory CD4+ T cell TCR gene usage was found to cluster with blood and lymph node memory CD4+ cells and with lymph node naive CD4+ cells.

Sequencing was carried out using Tregs sorted from a lymph node. The clonotype was recovered from a female donor with breast cancer. The genes are TRBV15 and TRBJ2-3, with 12 bases fitting TRBD2. Written as DNA, the CDR3 is TGTGCCACCAGCAGACCGCTAGCGGGAGGGCCGGATACGCAGTATTTT. Protein sequence: CATSRPLAGGPDTQYF. The full variable domain, in which reference TRBV15 and TRBJ2-3 provide the parts outside the CDR3, is DAMVIQNPRYQVTQFGKPVTLSCSQTLNHNVMYWYQQKSSQAPKLLFHYYDKDFNNEADTPDNFQSRRPNTSFCFLDIRSPGLGDTAMYLCATSRPLAGGPDTQYFGPGTRLTVL.